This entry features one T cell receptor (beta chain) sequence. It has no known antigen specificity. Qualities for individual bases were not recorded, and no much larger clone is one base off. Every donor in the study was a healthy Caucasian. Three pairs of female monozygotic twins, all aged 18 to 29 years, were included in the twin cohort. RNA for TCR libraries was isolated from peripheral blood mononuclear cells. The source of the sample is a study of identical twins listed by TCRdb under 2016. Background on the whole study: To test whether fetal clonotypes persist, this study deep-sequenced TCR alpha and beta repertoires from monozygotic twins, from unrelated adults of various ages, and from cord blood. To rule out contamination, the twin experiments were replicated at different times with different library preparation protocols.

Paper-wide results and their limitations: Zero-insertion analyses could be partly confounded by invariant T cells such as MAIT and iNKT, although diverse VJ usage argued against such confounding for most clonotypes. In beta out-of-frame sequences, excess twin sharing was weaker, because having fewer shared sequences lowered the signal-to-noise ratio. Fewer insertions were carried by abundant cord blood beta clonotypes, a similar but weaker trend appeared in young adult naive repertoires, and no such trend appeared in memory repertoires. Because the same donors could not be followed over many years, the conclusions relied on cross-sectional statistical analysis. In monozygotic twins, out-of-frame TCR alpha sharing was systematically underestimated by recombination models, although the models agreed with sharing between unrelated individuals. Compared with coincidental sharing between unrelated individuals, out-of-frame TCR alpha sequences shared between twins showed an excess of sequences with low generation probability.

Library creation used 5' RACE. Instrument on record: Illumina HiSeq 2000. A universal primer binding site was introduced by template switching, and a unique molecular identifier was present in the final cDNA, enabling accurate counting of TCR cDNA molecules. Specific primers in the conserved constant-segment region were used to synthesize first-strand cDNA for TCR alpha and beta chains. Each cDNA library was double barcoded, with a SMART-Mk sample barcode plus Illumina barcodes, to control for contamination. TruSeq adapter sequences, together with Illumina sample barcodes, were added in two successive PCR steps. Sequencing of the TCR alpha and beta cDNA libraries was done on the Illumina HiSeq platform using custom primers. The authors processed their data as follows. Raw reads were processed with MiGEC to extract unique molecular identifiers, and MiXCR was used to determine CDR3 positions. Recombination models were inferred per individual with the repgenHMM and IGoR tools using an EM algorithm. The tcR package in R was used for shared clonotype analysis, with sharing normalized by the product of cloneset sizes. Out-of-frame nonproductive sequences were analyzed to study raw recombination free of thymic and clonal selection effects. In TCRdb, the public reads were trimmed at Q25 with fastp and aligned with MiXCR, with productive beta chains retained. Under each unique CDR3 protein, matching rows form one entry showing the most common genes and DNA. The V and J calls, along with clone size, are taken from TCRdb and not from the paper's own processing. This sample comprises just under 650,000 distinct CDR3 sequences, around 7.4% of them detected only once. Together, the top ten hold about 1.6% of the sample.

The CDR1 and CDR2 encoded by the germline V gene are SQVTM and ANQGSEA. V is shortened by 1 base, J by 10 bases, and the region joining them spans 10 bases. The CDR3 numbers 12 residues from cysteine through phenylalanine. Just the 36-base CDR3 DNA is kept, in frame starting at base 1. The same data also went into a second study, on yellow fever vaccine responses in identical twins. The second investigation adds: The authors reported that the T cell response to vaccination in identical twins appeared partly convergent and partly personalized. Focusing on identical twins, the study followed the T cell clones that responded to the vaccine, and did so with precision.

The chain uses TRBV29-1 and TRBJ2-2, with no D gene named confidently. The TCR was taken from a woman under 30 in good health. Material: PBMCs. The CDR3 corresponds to CSVEGWQQELFF. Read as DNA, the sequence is TGCAGCGTTGAAGGCTGGCAGCAGGAGCTGTTTTTT.